This section outlines one T cell receptor (beta chain) sequence together with its context. The antigen is undetermined. Libraries were prepared by immunoSEQ multiplex PCR; TCRdb keeps only in-frame clonotypes and omits some of them. Among about 38,000 clones listed, roughly three quarters were seen once. Germline CDR1 MNHEY, CDR2 SVGAGI. Trimming took off 6 bases at V and 1 base at J, with 9 bases between the two ends. The CDR3 spans 13 residues. The data derive from a study of a mutant IDH1 vaccine in newly diagnosed glioma. General study results and limits: Induction of immune responses by the vaccine occurred in 93.3% of patients.

Described time point: baseline, week 1 (first vaccination visit). Treatment here: pre-vaccination baseline after standard-of-care therapy. The sequence came from a man aged 40-49 years with glioma. Some clones in this sample may be carry-over from other donors' samples. The chain combines TRBV6-5 with TRBJ1-1, with D hard to call. The source material was PBMCs, sampled from a glioma patient treated with radiotherapy, temozolomide or both. The CDR3 DNA reads as TGTGCCAGCAGCCGCCGGGGGAACACTGAAGCTTTCTTT. Its translation is CASSRRGNTEAFF.